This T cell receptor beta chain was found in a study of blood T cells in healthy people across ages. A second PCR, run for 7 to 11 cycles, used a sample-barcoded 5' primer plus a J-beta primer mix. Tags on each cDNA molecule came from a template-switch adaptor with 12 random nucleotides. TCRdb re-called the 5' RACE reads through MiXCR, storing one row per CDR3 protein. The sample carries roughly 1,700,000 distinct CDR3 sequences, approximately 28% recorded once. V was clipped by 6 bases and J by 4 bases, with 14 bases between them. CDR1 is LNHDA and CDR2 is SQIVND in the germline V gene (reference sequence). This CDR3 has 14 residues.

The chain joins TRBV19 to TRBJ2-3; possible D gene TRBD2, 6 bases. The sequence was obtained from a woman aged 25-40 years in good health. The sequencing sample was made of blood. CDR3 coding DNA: TGTGCCAGTAGCAAAGCGGGCGGCGCAGATACGCAGTATTTT. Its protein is CASSKAGGADTQYF. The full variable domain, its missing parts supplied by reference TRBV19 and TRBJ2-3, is DGGITQSPKYLFRKEGQNVTLSCEQNLNHDAMYWYRQDPGQGLRLIYYSQIVNDFQKGDIAEGYSVSREKKESFPLTVTSAQKNPTAFYLCASSKAGGADTQYFGPGTRLTVL.